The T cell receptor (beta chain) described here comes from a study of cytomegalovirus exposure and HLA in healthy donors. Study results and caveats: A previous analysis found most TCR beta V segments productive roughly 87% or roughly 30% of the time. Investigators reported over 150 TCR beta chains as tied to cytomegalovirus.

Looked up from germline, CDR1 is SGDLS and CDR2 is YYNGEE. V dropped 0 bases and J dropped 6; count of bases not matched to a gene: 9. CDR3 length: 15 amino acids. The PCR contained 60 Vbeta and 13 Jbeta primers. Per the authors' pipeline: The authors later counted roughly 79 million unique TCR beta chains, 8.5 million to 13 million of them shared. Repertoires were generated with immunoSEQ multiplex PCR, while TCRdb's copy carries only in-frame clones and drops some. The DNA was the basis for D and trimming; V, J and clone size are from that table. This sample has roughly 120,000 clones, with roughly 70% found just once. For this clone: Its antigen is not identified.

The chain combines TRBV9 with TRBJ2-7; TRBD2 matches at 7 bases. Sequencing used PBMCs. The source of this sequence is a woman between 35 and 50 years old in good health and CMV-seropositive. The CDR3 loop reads CASSVEGLVGSEQYF. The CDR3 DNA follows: TGTGCCAGCAGCGTAGAAGGACTAGTGGGCTCCGAGCAGTACTTC.